This TCR beta chain was captured in a study of beta chain features in type 1 diabetes. Study-wide results and limits: Type 1 diabetes patients showed a moderate but significant shortening of TCRB CDR3s in all four CD4+ subsets. Naive, central memory and Treg TCRB repertoires seemed to resemble each other more closely in patients than they did in healthy donors. PCR may have favored shorter templates equally in patients and controls.

The V segment lost 4 bases and the J segment 2 bases; nucleotides outside the gene matches: 4. The V gene's germline CDR1 is MNHNS and CDR2 SASEGT. The CDR3 loop spans 16 amino acids. This clone turned up a few times. Its cognate antigen is unknown. The investigators reverse transcribed all of the isolated RNA, so they sequenced expressed TCRB transcripts. The study sequenced naive, central memory and regulatory T cell samples to an average of roughly 3.4 million reads. The assay was immunoSEQ multiplex PCR, and TCRdb's table has in-frame clones only and misses some. The sample consists of around 250,000 clones, approximately 20% of them appearing once.

The rearrangement links TRBV6-1 to TRBJ2-2; TRBD1 matches at 10 bases. The material sequenced was naive CD4+ T cells from blood. This clonotype was obtained from a woman aged 35 to 49 with type 1 diabetes. As DNA, the CDR3 is TGTGCCAGCAGTGTTCAGACAGGGGGCAACACCGGGGAGCTGTTTTTT. It translates to CASSVQTGGNTGELFF.